The 27 T cell receptor beta chains reported below all come from one sample, sequenced in a study of cytomegalovirus exposure and HLA in healthy donors. Clones were read by immunoSEQ multiplex PCR, and TCRdb kept only the in-frame ones, dropping some. Of about 240,000 clones in the sample, approximately 84% were seen once. Sequences were obtained from PBMCs. Receptors originate from a woman younger than 45 in good health and CMV-seropositive.

The rearrangement joins TRBV10-2 to TRBJ2-7; TRBD2 aligns across 9 bases. Per germline, CDR1 WSHSY and CDR2 SAAADI. This CDR3 contains 15 residues. With V trimmed by 6 bases and J by 2 bases, 8 bases remained unmatched. For the CDR3, the DNA is TGCGCCAGCAGATTTCTAGCGGGACGAACCTACGAGCAGTACTTC. This encodes CASRFLAGRTYEQYF.

The rearrangement links TRBV6-1 to TRBJ1-2; possible D gene TRBD1, 5 bases. Per the germline V gene, CDR1 is MNHNS and CDR2 is SASEGT. The CDR3 covers 13 residues. The ends were cut back, 7 bases at V and 4 bases at J, with 13 bases in the middle. Here the CDR3 reads CASTPSGFYGYTF. The CDR3 DNA is TGTGCCAGCACCCCGTCAGGGTTCTATGGCTACACCTTC.

This chain links TRBV5-6 with TRBJ2-1, with 9 bases identical to TRBD2. CDR3 length: 15 amino acids. Germline V gene lookup returns CDR1 SGHDT and CDR2 YYEEEE. Trimming took 4 bases from V and 7 from J; bases not matched to a gene: 9. In nucleotides, the CDR3 is TGTGCCAGCAGCCCGGGACTAGCCGTTTGGAATGAGCAGTTCTTC. As protein: CASSPGLAVWNEQFF.

This chain connects TRBV28 to TRBJ1-2; no clear D gene. Germline CDR1 reads MDHEN; CDR2 reads SYDVKM. This CDR3 has 14 amino acids. V lost 7 bases to trimming and J lost 5 bases, with 17 bases between them. The DNA for the CDR3 is TGTGCCAGCACAGAACCTTACAGACGATATGGCTACACCTTC. It translates to CASTEPYRRYGYTF.

The gene calls are TRBV7-6 and TRBJ1-5; 7 bases fit TRBD1. The trim removed 1 base at V and 3 bases at J, leaving 6 bases unmatched. This CDR3 comprises 16 residues. The germline V gene has CDR1 SGHVS and CDR2 FNYEAQ. In DNA form, the CDR3 reads TGTGCCAGCAGCTTAGGAAGGGGGCGGGACAATCAGCCCCAGCATTTT. Its translation is CASSLGRGRDNQPQHF.

The rearrangement uses TRBV27 and TRBJ2-7, with D perhaps matching TRBD2 (6 bases). Germline V CDR1 and CDR2: MNHEY, SMNVEV (reference sequence). V lost 8 bases, J lost 3 bases, and 14 bases lay in between. The CDR3 is made up of 13 amino acids. The CDR3 reads CASWAWRGYEQYF. As DNA, the CDR3 is TGTGCCAGCTGGGCCTGGCGGGGCTACGAGCAGTACTTC.

The chain has TRBV10-1 and TRBJ2-1, with 8 nucleotides matching TRBD1. This CDR3 region has 12 residues. Germline V gene sequence: CDR1 WNHNN, CDR2 SYGVQD (reference sequence). Unmatched junction bases numbered 4, after V lost 6 bases and J lost 9 bases. CDR3 sequence (DNA): TGCGCCAGCAGGGAAACAGGGGGTGAGCAGTTCTTC. This encodes CASRETGGEQFF.

The rearrangement uses TRBV6-1 and TRBJ1-2; 8 bases fit TRBD1. CDR3 length equals 14 residues. Germline V lookup: CDR1 MNHNS, CDR2 SASEGT. With 10 bases clipped from V and 7 bases from J, the junction kept 14 bases outside the gene matches. DNA for the CDR3: TGTGCCAACTCCCCTCAGGGGGCGCTTAGTGGCTACACCTTC. Encoded protein: CANSPQGALSGYTF.

V gene TRBV15 combines with J gene TRBJ2-2; D is perhaps TRBD1 (5 bases). Trimming removed 0 bases at V and 3 bases at J, with 8 bases between. Germline CDR1 LNHNV, CDR2 YYDKDF (reference sequence). The CDR3 contains 15 residues. CDR3 coding DNA: TGTGCCACCAGCAGAGAGAAGGGGTACACCGGGGAGCTGTTTTTT. This encodes CATSREKGYTGELFF.

The V call is TRBV7-9, the J call TRBJ2-7, with D possibly being TRBD1 (5 bases). CDR1 and CDR2 (germline): SEHNR, FQNEAQ (reference sequence). Trimming left V 5 bases short and J 0 bases short, with 11 bases between. CDR3 size: 14 residues. Here the CDR3 DNA reads TGTGCCAGCAGCCAATACAGGAGCTCCTACGAGCAGTACTTC. Amino acids: CASSQYRSSYEQYF.

This chain uses TRBV7-6 with TRBJ2-7; TRBD2 matches at 11 bases. This CDR3 has 18 residues. V gave up 6 bases and J gave up 7 bases; unmatched junction bases: 20. CDR1 is SGHVS, CDR2 FNYEAQ, per germline. CDR3 DNA: TGTGCCAGCAGTCCCTATAGCGGGAGGGCCGGTTTTACACAAGAGCAGTACTTC. Its protein product is CASSPYSGRAGFTQEQYF. Full variable domain (missing parts from reference TRBV7-6 and TRBJ2-7): GAGVSQSPRYKVTKRGQDVALRCDPISGHVSLYWYRQALGQGPEFLTYFNYEAQQDKSGLPNDRFSAERPEGSISTLTIQRTEQRDSAMYRCASSPYSGRAGFTQEQYFGPGTRLTVT.

The CDR3 protein is CASSGARGRGQPQHF. In DNA, the CDR3 is TGTGCCAGCAGTGGGGCCAGGGGAAGGGGTCAGCCCCAGCATTTT. The rearrangement links TRBV6-1 to TRBJ1-5; a weak D match, TRBD1 (6 bases). With 4 bases removed from V and 6 bases from J, the gap between germline ends came to 16 bases. CDR3 length: 15 residues. The V gene's germline CDR1 is MNHNS and CDR2 SASEGT.

The V gene is TRBV7-6, the J gene TRBJ2-7, with D possibly TRBD2 on 6 matching bases. V gave up 6 bases and J gave up 2 bases, with 23 bases separating them. Looked up from germline, CDR1 is SGHVS and CDR2 is FNYEAQ. The CDR3 length is 17 residues. The CDR3 nucleotides read TGTGCCAGCAGAGCCATGGGGGGAGCTGACCGTCCCTACGAGCAGTACTTC. Its translation: CASRAMGGADRPYEQYF.

This clone has a single count. The gene calls are TRBV11-2 and TRBJ2-4; 10 bases are shared with TRBD1. Trimming removed 0 bases from V and 1 base from J; junction bases left unmatched: 0. Germline CDR1 and CDR2: SGHAT and FQNNGV. CDR3 length: 16 amino acids. For the CDR3, the DNA is TGTGCCAGCAGCTTAGAGGACAGGGGGGCCAAAAACATTCAGTACTTC. Translation gives CASSLEDRGAKNIQYF.

This clone came up once. J is TRBJ2-7 and V is TRBV4-2, with D unresolved. The CDR3 loop spans 14 amino acids. V dropped 0 bases and J dropped 3 bases, with 9 bases sitting between them. Germline CDR1 reads LGHNA; CDR2 reads YNFKEQ. The DNA for the CDR3 is TGTGCCAGCAGCCAAGAGTCCAACGGCTACGAGCAGTACTTC. Translated, it gives CASSQESNGYEQYF.

V is TRBV7-3 and J is TRBJ2-1, with 12 bases aligning to TRBD2. The CDR3 loop spans 16 amino acids. The trim removed 0 bases at V and 7 bases at J, leaving 4 bases unmatched. The V gene's germline CDR1 is SGHTA and CDR2 FQGTGA. The CDR3 sequence is CASSLTGGLAGNEQFF. CDR3 nucleotides: TGTGCCAGCAGCTTAACTGGTGGACTAGCGGGGAATGAGCAGTTCTTC.

The chain is built from TRBV5-1 and TRBJ1-1, with a possible D match to TRBD1 (5 bases). The CDR3 length is 14 residues. CDR1 is SGHRS, CDR2 YFSETQ, per germline. The germline V and J ends were trimmed by 4 bases and 4 bases, with 14 bases remaining between them. The DNA of the CDR3 is TGCGCCAGCAGCCCGACGAGACAGTCCACTGAAGCTTTCTTT. It translates to CASSPTRQSTEAFF.

This clone was found once. V gene TRBV2 combines with J gene TRBJ2-7; D possibly corresponds to TRBD2 (5 bases). Germline V gene sequence: CDR1 SNHLY, CDR2 FYNNEI. The V end was cut by 6 bases, the J end by 3 bases, with 6 bases between. The CDR3 has 11 residues. CDR3: CASRRVYEQYF. In nucleotides, the CDR3 is TGTGCCAGCAGGAGGGTCTACGAGCAGTACTTC. Combining the CDR3 with reference TRBV2 and TRBJ2-7 gives the whole variable domain EPEVTQTPSHQVTQMGQEVILRCVPISNHLYFYWYRQILGQKVEFLVSFYNNEISEKSEIFDDQFSVERPDGSNFTLKIRSTKLEDSAMYFCASRRVYEQYFGPGTRLTVT.

The J gene is TRBJ2-7, the V gene TRBV28; 7 bases map to TRBD1. Trimming at V came to 3 bases and at J to 3 bases, leaving 5 bases not matched to a gene. Germline-derived CDR1 and CDR2 are MDHEN and SYDVKM. The CDR3 is 14 amino acids. The CDR3 spells CASSFLDRDYEQYF. The CDR3 nucleotides are TGTGCCAGCAGTTTCCTCGACAGGGACTACGAGCAGTACTTC. The whole variable domain, filled in from reference TRBV28 and TRBJ2-7, reads DVKVTQSSRYLVKRTGEKVFLECVQDMDHENMFWYRQDPGLGLRLIYFSYDVKMKEKGDIPEGYSVSREKKERFSLILESASTNQTSMYLCASSFLDRDYEQYFGPGTRLTVT.

This chain links TRBV11-1 with TRBJ2-3, with 9 bases lining up with TRBD1. Trimming removed 7 bases from V and 6 bases from J; junction bases left unmatched: 11. Looked up from germline, CDR1 is SGHAT and CDR2 is FQDESV (reference sequence). The CDR3 loop spans 15 amino acids. CDR3 sequence (DNA): TGTGCCAGCAACGCTGCCGGGACAGGGTACGATACGCAGTATTTT. Its protein is CASNAAGTGYDTQYF.

J is TRBJ2-7 and V is TRBV6-1; a possible D gene is TRBD1 (6 bases). Looked up from germline, CDR1 is MNHNS and CDR2 is SASEGT. The CDR3 is 17 amino acids. Trimming shortened V by 2 bases and J by 4 bases, and 21 bases separated the two germline ends. The CDR3, as DNA: TGTGCCAGCAGTGAAAGAGGCTTCGGCAGGGGAATGTACGAGCAGTACTTC. Amino acids: CASSERGFGRGMYEQYF.

The J gene is TRBJ1-1, the V gene TRBV19; D unresolved. V shed 3 bases and J shed 2 bases, with 10 bases lying between them. This CDR3 contains 14 residues. Germline CDR1 reads LNHDA; CDR2 reads SQIVND (reference sequence). CDR3 amino acids: CASSIGTFNTEAFF. As DNA, the CDR3 is TGTGCCAGTAGTATCGGTACGTTTAACACTGAAGCTTTCTTT. Using reference TRBV19 and TRBJ1-1 for the parts outside the CDR3, the full variable domain is DGGITQSPKYLFRKEGQNVTLSCEQNLNHDAMYWYRQDPGQGLRLIYYSQIVNDFQKGDIAEGYSVSREKKESFPLTVTSAQKNPTAFYLCASSIGTFNTEAFFGQGTRLTVV.

V is TRBV4-1 and J is TRBJ2-1; D call uncertain. Germline CDR1 MGHRA, CDR2 YSYEKL. The CDR3 contains 16 residues. With 0 bases removed from V and 4 bases from J, the gap between germline ends came to 13 bases. For the CDR3, the DNA is TGCGCCAGCAGCCAAGAGTCCTCTGCGGCATACAATGAGCAGTTCTTC. This gives the protein CASSQESSAAYNEQFF.

V and J are TRBV5-1 and TRBJ2-2, with 8 bases lining up with TRBD1. V dropped 4 bases and J dropped 5; count of bases not matched to a gene: 7. The CDR3 length is 15 residues. CDR1 and CDR2 from the germline V gene are SGHRS and YFSETQ. As DNA, the CDR3 is TGCGCCAGCAGCCCCGGACAGGGATGGACCGGGGAGCTGTTTTTT. It yields the protein CASSPGQGWTGELFF.

The gene calls are TRBV6-1 and TRBJ1-1; 7 nucleotides match TRBD1. The CDR3 loop spans 13 amino acids. Germline values: CDR1 MNHNS, CDR2 SASEGT. The V and J ends lost 10 bases and 1 base, in that order; junction bases with no gene match: 6. The CDR3 spells CAIRQGRNTEAFF. The CDR3 nucleotides read TGTGCCATCCGACAGGGCCGGAACACTGAAGCTTTCTTT.

The chain employs TRBV18 and TRBJ2-7; D possibly corresponds to TRBD1 (5 bases). Trimming removed 1 base at V and 7 bases at J, with 11 bases between. Germline values: CDR1 KGHSH, CDR2 LQKENI. The CDR3 has 13 residues. This CDR3 reads CASSPLLGEEQYF. The CDR3 DNA follows: TGTGCCAGCTCACCACTATTAGGGGAAGAGCAGTACTTC.

V gene TRBV5-4 combines with J gene TRBJ2-5, with 9 positions matching TRBD1. With V trimmed by 4 bases and J by 1 base, 5 bases remained unmatched. In germline, CDR1 is SGHNT, CDR2 YYREEE (reference sequence). This CDR3 is 15 amino acids long. Written as DNA, the CDR3 is TGTGCCAGCAGCCTCGGACAGGGGCTCCAAGAGACCCAGTACTTC. Translated, it gives CASSLGQGLQETQYF.